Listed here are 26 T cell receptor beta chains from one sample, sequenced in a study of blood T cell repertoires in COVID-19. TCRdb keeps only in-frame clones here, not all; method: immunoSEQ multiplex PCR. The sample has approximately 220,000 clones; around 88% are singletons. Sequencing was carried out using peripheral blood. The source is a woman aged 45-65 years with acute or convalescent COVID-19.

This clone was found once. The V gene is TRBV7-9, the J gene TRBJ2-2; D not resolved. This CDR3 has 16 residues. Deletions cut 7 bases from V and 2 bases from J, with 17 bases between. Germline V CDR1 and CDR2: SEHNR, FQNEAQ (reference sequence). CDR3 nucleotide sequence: TGTGCCAGCATCACGCGGCAGAACCATAACACCGGGGAGCTGTTTTTT. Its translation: CASITRQNHNTGELFF.

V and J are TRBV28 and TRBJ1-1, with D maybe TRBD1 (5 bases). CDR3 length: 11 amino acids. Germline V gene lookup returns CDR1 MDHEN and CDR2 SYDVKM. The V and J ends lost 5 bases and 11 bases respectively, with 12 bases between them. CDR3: CASSGAPGAFF. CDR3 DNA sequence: TGTGCCAGCAGTGGGGCGCCCGGGGCTTTCTTT.

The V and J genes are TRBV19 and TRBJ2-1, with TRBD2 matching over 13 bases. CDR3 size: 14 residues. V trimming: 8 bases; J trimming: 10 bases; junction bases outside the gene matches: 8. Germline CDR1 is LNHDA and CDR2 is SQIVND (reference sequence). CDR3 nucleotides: TGTGCCAGTCTCGGACTAGCGGGAGTTAAGGAGCAGTTCTTC. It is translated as CASLGLAGVKEQFF.

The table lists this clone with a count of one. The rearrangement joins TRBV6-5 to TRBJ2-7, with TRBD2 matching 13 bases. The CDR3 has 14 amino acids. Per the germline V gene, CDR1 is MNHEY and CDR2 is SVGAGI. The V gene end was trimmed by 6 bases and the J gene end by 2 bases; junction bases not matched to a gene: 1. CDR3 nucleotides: TGTGCCAGCAGCGGGACTAGCGGGGCCTACGAGCAGTACTTC. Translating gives CASSGTSGAYEQYF.

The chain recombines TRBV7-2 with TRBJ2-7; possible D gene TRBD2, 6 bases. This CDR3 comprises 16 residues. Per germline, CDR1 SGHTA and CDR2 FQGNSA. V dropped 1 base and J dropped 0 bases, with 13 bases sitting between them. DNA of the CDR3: TGTGCCAGCAGCTTAGAGAGGAGGGACGTCTCCTACGAGCAGTACTTC. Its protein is CASSLERRDVSYEQYF.

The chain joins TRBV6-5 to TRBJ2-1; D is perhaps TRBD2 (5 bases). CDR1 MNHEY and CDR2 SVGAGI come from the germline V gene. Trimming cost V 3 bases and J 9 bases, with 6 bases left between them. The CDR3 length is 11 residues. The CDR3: CASSYRGEQFF. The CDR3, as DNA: TGTGCCAGCAGTTATCGGGGTGAGCAGTTCTTC.

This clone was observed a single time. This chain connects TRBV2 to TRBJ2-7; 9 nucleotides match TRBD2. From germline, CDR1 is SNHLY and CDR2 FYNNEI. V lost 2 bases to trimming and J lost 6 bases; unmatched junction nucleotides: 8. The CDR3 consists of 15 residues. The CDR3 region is CASSEWLAGAREQYF. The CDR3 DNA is TGTGCCAGCAGTGAATGGTTAGCGGGAGCACGCGAGCAGTACTTC.

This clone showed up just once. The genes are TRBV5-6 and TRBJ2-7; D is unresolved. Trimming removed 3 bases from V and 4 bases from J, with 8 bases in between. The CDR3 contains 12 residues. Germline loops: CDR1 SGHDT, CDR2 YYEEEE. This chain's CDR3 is CASSSWAYEQYF. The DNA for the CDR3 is TGTGCCAGCAGCTCCTGGGCATACGAGCAGTACTTC.

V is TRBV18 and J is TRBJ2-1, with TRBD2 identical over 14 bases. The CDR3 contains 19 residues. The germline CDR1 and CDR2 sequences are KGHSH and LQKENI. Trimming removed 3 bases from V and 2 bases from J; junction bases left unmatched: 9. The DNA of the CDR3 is TGTGCCAGCTCACCCAGAAGGCCGGGACTAGCGGGAGCCTACAATGAGCAGTTCTTC. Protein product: CASSPRRPGLAGAYNEQFF.

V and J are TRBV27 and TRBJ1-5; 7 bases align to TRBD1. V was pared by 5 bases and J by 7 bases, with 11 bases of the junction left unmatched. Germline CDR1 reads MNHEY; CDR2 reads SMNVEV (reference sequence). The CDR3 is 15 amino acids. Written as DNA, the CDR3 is TGTGCCAGCAGTCAGGGGGGACTGAAGGGGCAGCCCCAGCATTTT. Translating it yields CASSQGGLKGQPQHF.

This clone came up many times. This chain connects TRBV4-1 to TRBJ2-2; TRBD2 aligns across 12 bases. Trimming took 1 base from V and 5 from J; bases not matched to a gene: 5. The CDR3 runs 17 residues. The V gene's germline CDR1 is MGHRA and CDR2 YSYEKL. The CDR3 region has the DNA TGCGCCAGCAGCCAAGGCGGGGGACTAGCGGGTACCGGGGAGCTGTTTTTT. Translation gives CASSQGGGLAGTGELFF.

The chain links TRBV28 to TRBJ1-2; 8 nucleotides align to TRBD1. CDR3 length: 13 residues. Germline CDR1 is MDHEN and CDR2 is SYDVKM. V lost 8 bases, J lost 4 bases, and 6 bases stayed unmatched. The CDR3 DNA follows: TGTGCCAGCTACTCAGGGGGCGTCTATGGCTACACCTTC. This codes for CASYSGGVYGYTF.

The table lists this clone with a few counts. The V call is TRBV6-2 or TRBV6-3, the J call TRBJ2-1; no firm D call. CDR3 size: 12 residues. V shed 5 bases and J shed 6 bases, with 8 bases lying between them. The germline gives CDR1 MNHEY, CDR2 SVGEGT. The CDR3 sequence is CASSNTPNEQFF. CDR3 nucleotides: TGTGCCAGCAGTAACACCCCCAATGAGCAGTTCTTC.

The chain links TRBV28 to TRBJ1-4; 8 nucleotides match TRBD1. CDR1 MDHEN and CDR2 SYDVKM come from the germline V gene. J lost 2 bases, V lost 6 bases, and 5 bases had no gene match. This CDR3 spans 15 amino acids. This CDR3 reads CASSPDRVTNEKLFF. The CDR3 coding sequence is TGTGCCAGCAGCCCGGACAGGGTGACTAATGAAAAACTGTTTTTT. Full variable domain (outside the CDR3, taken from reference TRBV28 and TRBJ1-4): DVKVTQSSRYLVKRTGEKVFLECVQDMDHENMFWYRQDPGLGLRLIYFSYDVKMKEKGDIPEGYSVSREKKERFSLILESASTNQTSMYLCASSPDRVTNEKLFFGSGTQLSVL.

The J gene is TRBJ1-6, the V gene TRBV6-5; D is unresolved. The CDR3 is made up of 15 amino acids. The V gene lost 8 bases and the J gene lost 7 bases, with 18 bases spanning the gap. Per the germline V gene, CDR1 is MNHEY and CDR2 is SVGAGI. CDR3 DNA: TGTGCCAGCGGCGCGAGGGATCGACAAAATTCACCCCTCCACTTT. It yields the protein CASGARDRQNSPLHF.

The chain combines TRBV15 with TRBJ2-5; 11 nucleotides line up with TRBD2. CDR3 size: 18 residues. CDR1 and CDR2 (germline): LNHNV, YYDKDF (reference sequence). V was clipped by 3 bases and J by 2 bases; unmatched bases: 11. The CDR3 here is CATSSKRLAGTRQETQYF. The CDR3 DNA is TGTGCCACCAGCAGCAAAAGACTAGCGGGAACAAGACAAGAGACCCAGTACTTC.

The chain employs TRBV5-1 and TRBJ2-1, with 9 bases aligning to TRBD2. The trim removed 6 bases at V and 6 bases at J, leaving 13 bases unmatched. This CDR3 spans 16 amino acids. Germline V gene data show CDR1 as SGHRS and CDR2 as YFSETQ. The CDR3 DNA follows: TGCGCCAGCACCCTTGGCGGCCCTAGCGGGATCAATGAGCAGTTCTTC. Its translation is CASTLGGPSGINEQFF.

The CDR3 nucleotides are TGTGCCAGTAGTTTTCTCCGGGACACGAACACCGGGGAGCTGTTTTTT. Protein sequence: CASSFLRDTNTGELFF. This chain joins TRBV19 and TRBJ2-2; tentatively, D is TRBD1 (6 bases). The CDR3 sequence is 16 residues long. Germline CDR1 is LNHDA and CDR2 is SQIVND (reference sequence). Trimming stripped 5 bases from V and 0 bases from J, with 13 bases between.

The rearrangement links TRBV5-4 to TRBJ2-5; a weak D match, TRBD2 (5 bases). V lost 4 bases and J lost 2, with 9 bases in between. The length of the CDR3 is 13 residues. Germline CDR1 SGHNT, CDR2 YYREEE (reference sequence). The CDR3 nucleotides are TGTGCCAGCAGCCCGGACTTGCAAGAGACCCAGTACTTC. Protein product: CASSPDLQETQYF.

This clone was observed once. CDR3 amino acids: CASSRGTGGASRGWAQYF. For the CDR3, the DNA is TGTGCCAGCAGCCGTGGGACAGGGGGCGCCTCTCGGGGATGGGCCCAGTACTTC. The chain employs TRBV3-1 (or the pseudogene TRBV3-2) and TRBJ2-5, with TRBD1 identical over 12 bases. V gave up 4 bases and J gave up 9 bases; unmatched junction bases: 18. CDR1 LGHDT and CDR2 YNNKEL come from the germline V gene (reference sequence). The CDR3 spans 18 residues.

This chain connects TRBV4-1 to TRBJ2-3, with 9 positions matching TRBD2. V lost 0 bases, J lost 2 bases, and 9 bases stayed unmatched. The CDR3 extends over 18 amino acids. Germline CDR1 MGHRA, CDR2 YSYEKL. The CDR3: CASSQDPGSGRPTDTQYF. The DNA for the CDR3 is TGCGCCAGCAGCCAAGATCCTGGGAGCGGGAGGCCCACAGATACGCAGTATTTT.

CDR3 protein: CASSVRDRGRGYTF. The DNA for the CDR3 is TGTGCCAGCAGCGTCCGGGACAGGGGTAGAGGCTACACCTTC. The V gene is TRBV9, the J gene TRBJ1-2; 10 bases are shared with TRBD1. The CDR3 sequence is 14 residues long. In germline, CDR1 is SGDLS, CDR2 YYNGEE. V was pared by 2 bases and J by 8 bases, with 6 bases of the junction left unmatched.

The CDR3 DNA sequence: TGCGCCAGCAAGCCGCTAGCGGAGAACACCGGGGAGCTGTTTTTT. This gives the protein CASKPLAENTGELFF. The rearrangement uses TRBV5-1 and TRBJ2-2; TRBD2 agrees at 7 bases. Unmatched junction bases numbered 6, after V lost 6 bases and J lost 1 base. This CDR3 contains 15 residues. Per germline, CDR1 SGHRS and CDR2 YFSETQ.

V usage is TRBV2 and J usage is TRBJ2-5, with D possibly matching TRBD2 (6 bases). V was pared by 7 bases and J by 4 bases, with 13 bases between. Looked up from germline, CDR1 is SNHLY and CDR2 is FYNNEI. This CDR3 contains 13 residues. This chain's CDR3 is CASNPGLRETQYF. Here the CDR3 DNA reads TGTGCCAGCAACCCGGGACTCCGAGAGACCCAGTACTTC.

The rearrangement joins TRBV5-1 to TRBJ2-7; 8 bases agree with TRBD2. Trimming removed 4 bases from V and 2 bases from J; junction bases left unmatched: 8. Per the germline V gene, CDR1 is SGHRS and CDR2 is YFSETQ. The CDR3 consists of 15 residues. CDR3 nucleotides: TGCGCCAGCAGCCTATGGCGGGGGGAGCCCTACGAGCAGTACTTC. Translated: CASSLWRGEPYEQYF.

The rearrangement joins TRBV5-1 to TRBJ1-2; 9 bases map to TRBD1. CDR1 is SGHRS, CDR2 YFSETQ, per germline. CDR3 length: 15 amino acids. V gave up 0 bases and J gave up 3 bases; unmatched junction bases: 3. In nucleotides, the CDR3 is TGCGCCAGCAGCTTGGACAGGGGGCCTGACTATGGCTACACCTTC. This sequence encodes CASSLDRGPDYGYTF.